Listed below are T cell receptor beta chains from one sample, sequenced in a study of blood T cell repertoires in COVID-19. Profiled with immunoSEQ multiplex PCR; TCRdb holds only in-frame clones, not every one. There are under 250,000 clones in the sample; about 80% occur only once, and about 2.7% lies in the top ten. The specimen sequenced was peripheral blood. These receptors all stem from a woman aged 40 to 49 with active or convalescent COVID-19. The CDR3 runs from the conserved cysteine through the conserved F or W. Fields, in order: J gene, D gene, clone size, V gene, CDR3 DNA, CDR3 protein. D genes are given only for firm matches. Not every row has a clone size; where given, it reads once, few, many or a size class.

TRBJ1-2 | . | few | TRBV6-6 | TGTGCCAGCAGCCCCGAGGTTCGCTATGGCTACACCTTC | CASSPEVRYGYTF
TRBJ1-1 | . | . | TRBV12-3/TRBV12-4 | TGTGCCAGCAGTCCGTCCCGCACTGAAGCTTTCTTT | CASSPSRTEAFF
TRBJ2-1 | . | . | TRBV7-3 | TGTGCCAGCAGCCTTAGCGGAGGGAGCTACAATGAGCAGTTCTTC | CASSLSGGSYNEQFF
TRBJ1-1 | TRBD1 | . | TRBV5-1 | TGCGCCAGCAGAACCGGACAGGGGAAAACTGAAGCTTTCTTT | CASRTGQGKTEAFF
TRBJ2-5 | TRBD1 | . | TRBV5-6 | TGTGCCAGCAGCTTGGGACAGGGTCAAGAGACCCAGTACTTC | CASSLGQGQETQYF
TRBJ1-1 | . | once | TRBV10-2 | TGCGCCAGCAGTGAAGGTTGGGGCCACATGAACACTGAAGCTTTCTTT | CASSEGWGHMNTEAFF
TRBJ1-2 | TRBD1 | . | TRBV29-1 | TGCAGCTTCCGGGACAGGGCCTATGGCTACACCTTC | CSFRDRAYGYTF
TRBJ2-2 | TRBD2 | . | TRBV2 | TGTGCCAGCAGTCTCCGACCGCGGGGGAAAGCCGGGGAGCTGTTTTTT | CASSLRPRGKAGELFF
TRBJ2-7 | . | . | TRBV27 | TGTGCCAGCAGTCCCCAGGGACTTGGGGACTACGAGCAGTACTTC | CASSPQGLGDYEQYF
TRBJ2-1 | TRBD2 | . | TRBV4-2 | TGTGCCAGCAGCCAAGGCGTGGCTAGCGGGGTCAATGAGCAGTTCTTC | CASSQGVASGVNEQFF
TRBJ1-2 | . | . | TRBV11-3 | TGTGCCAGCAGCTTGGACTCGGAGGGCGACTATGGCTACACCTTC | CASSLDSEGDYGYTF
TRBJ1-1 | . | . | TRBV19 | TGTGCCAGTAACAGGTTGTGGACTTTCTTT | CASNRLWTFF
TRBJ2-1 | TRBD1 | . | TRBV6-1 | TGTGCCAGCAGTGTTAAGACAGGGGCGATTTCAACCTACAATGAGCAGTTCTTC | CASSVKTGAISTYNEQFF
TRBJ1-2 | TRBD1 | . | TRBV28 | TGTGCCAGCATAGGGACAGACTATGGCTACACCTTC | CASIGTDYGYTF
TRBJ1-4 | TRBD1 | once | TRBV2 | TGTGCCAGCAGCGACACCGGGACAGGGAATGAAAAACTGTTTTTT | CASSDTGTGNEKLFF
TRBJ1-1 | TRBD1 | . | TRBV29-1 | TGCAGCGCCAGAGGGACAGTTGAGAACACTGAAGCTTTCTTT | CSARGTVENTEAFF
TRBJ2-2 | TRBD2 | . | TRBV29-1 | TGCAGCGCCACACGGGGGGGCAGGAACACCGGGGAGCTGTTTTTT | CSATRGGRNTGELFF
TRBJ2-2 | TRBD2 | . | TRBV6-1 | TGTGCCAGCAGTGACCGCCCGGGGGGCACCGGGGAGCTGTTTTTT | CASSDRPGGTGELFF
TRBJ2-7 | . | . | TRBV21-1 | . | CASCVGRGAEQYF
TRBJ1-2 | TRBD1 | . | TRBV6-1 | TGTGCCAGCAGTGACCCGGGACAGGGGAAAAATGGCTACACCTTC | CASSDPGQGKNGYTF
TRBJ2-1 | TRBD2 | . | TRBV3-1/TRBV3-2 | TGTGCCAGCAGCCAAGTAGTACTAGCGGGGAATGAGCAGTTCTTC | CASSQVVLAGNEQFF
TRBJ1-1 | . | . | TRBV21-1 | TGTGCCAGCAGCAGGGACAGGGTACGGGACACTGAAGCTTTCTTT | CASSRDRVRDTEAFF
TRBJ2-3 | TRBD1 | . | TRBV3-1/TRBV3-2 | TGTGCCAGCAGCCCCGGGACAGGTTCCACAGATACGCAGTATTTT | CASSPGTGSTDTQYF
TRBJ1-2 | . | . | TRBV19 | TGTGCCAGTATTCCGCCGGGAGGCGATGGCTACACCTTC | CASIPPGGDGYTF
TRBJ1-2 | . | few | TRBV5-6 | TGTGCCAGCAGCTCGAACCCGGGGCCCGGGGGATATGGCTACACCTTC | CASSSNPGPGGYGYTF
TRBJ1-1 | . | . | TRBV9 | TGTGCCAGCAGCGCGGGGGTATTGAACACTGAAGCTTTCTTT | CASSAGVLNTEAFF
TRBJ1-6 | TRBD1 | . | TRBV7-6 | TGTGCCAGCAGCCGGAGGACGGTAGCCGGGACAGGGGGTATTTTGGATTCACCCCTCCACTTT | CASSRRTVAGTGGILDSPLHF
TRBJ2-7 | TRBD1 | . | TRBV28 | TGTGCCAGCAGTCAAGGGGACAGGCCCTACGAGCAGTACTTC | CASSQGDRPYEQYF
TRBJ1-4 | . | . | TRBV5-4 | TGTGCCAGCAGCTTGGGGGCAGGGAGGGTGGAAAAACTGTTTTTT | CASSLGAGRVEKLFF
TRBJ1-1 | TRBD1 | few | TRBV6-5 | TGTGCCAGCGCCCAAACAGGGGAGAGCACTGAAGCTTTCTTT | CASAQTGESTEAFF
TRBJ2-1 | TRBD1 | . | TRBV10-1 | TGCGCCAGCGGACAGGGGTCCTACAATGAGCAGTTCTTC | CASGQGSYNEQFF
TRBJ2-1 | TRBD2 | . | TRBV9 | TGTGCCAGCAGCGTAGAACTAGCGGGAGCCTATGAGCAGTTCTTC | CASSVELAGAYEQFF
TRBJ2-7 | TRBD1 | . | TRBV5-1 | TGCGCCAGCAGCGGAGAGACAGGGTCGGTCGAGCAGTACTTC | CASSGETGSVEQYF
TRBJ1-1 | TRBD1 | . | TRBV9 | TGTGCCAGCAGCGTGCGAATGGGACAGGGCCTGGGCACTGAAGCTTTCTTT | CASSVRMGQGLGTEAFF
TRBJ2-7 | TRBD1 | . | TRBV4-1 | TGCGCCAGCAGTCTAGGGACAGTTGACCTCTACGAGCAGTACTTC | CASSLGTVDLYEQYF
TRBJ2-7 | . | . | TRBV7-2 | TGTGCCAGCAGCTCCCAACTCGGGTCTTATTACGAGCAGTACTTC | CASSSQLGSYYEQYF
TRBJ2-7 | . | . | TRBV25-1 | TGTGCCAGCAGTGATGAGGGCTACGAGCAGTACTTC | CASSDEGYEQYF
TRBJ2-7 | TRBD2 | many | TRBV5-4 | TGTGCCAGCAGCTTGGATAGCGGGAGGATCTACGAGCAGTACTTC | CASSLDSGRIYEQYF
TRBJ2-7 | . | . | TRBV30 | TGTGCCTGGAGTGTAACAGCCTACGAGCAGTACTTC | CAWSVTAYEQYF
TRBJ1-2 | . | . | TRBV28 | TGTGCCAGCGGGGGACATTCGTTAAACTATGGCTACACCTTC | CASGGHSLNYGYTF
TRBJ1-2 | TRBD1 | . | TRBV6-4 | TGTGCCAGCAGGCGGGGCACAGGGGATAACTATGGCTACACCTTC | CASRRGTGDNYGYTF
TRBJ1-1 | . | . | TRBV11-2 | TGTGCCAGCAGCCGACCAGGGGAGGAAGCTTTCTTT | CASSRPGEEAFF
TRBJ1-2 | . | . | TRBV4-2 | TGTGCCAGCAGCCAAGTCTCAGTCACTAACTATGGCTACACCTTC | CASSQVSVTNYGYTF
TRBJ1-5 | TRBD1 | . | TRBV5-4 | TGTGCCAGCAGCCCGACAGGGGGTAAGCCCCAGCATTTT | CASSPTGGKPQHF
TRBJ1-2 | TRBD1 | few | TRBV11-3 | TGTGCCAGCAGTCCCGGGACAGGGCACGACTATGGCTACACCTTC | CASSPGTGHDYGYTF
TRBJ2-5 | . | . | TRBV30 | TGTGCCTGGAGTGTGAGGGAGACCCAGTACTTC | CAWSVRETQYF
TRBJ2-5 | . | . | TRBV29-1 | TGCAGCGTCCCACCGAGGAACCAAGAGACCCAGTACTTC | CSVPPRNQETQYF
TRBJ2-1 | TRBD2 | . | TRBV27 | TGTGCCAGCAGTCCACCTACTAGCGGGAGTCGGAATGAGCAGTTCTTC | CASSPPTSGSRNEQFF
TRBJ2-5 | . | once | TRBV30 | TGTGCCTGGACTAGACAAGAGACCCAGTACTTC | CAWTRQETQYF
TRBJ1-6 | TRBD1 | . | TRBV10-3 | TGTGCCACCCGGGAGTCCGGGACAGATAATTCACCCCTCCACTTT | CATRESGTDNSPLHF
TRBJ1-6 | . | . | TRBV28 | TGTGCCAGCAGTGAGGAGGGCAGGGTCTATAATTCACCCCTCCACTTT | CASSEEGRVYNSPLHF
TRBJ1-1 | . | few | TRBV9 | TGTGCCAGCAGCGTAGTAGGGGGGAACACTGAAGCTTTCTTT | CASSVVGGNTEAFF
TRBJ1-3 | TRBD1 | . | TRBV5-4 | TGTGCCAGCAGCGCGGACAGGGGCTCTGGAAACACCATATATTTT | CASSADRGSGNTIYF